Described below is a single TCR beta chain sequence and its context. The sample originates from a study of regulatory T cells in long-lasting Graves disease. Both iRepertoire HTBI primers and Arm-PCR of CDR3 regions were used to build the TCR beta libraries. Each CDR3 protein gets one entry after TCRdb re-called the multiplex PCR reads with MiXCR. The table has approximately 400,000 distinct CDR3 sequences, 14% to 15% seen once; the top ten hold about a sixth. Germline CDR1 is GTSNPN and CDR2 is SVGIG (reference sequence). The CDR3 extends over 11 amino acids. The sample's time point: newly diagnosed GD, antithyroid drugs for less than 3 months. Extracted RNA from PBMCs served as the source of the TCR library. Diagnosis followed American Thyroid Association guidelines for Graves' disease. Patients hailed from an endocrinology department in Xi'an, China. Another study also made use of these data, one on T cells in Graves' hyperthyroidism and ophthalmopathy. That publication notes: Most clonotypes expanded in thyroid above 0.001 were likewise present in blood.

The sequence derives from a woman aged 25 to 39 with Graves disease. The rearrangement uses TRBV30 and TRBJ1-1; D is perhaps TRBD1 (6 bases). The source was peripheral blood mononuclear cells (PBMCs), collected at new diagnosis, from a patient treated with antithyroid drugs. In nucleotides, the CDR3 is TGTGCGGGACACCCGAACACTGAAGCTTTCTTT. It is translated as CAGHPNTEAFF. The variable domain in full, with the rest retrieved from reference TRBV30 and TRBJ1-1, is SQTIHQWPATLVQPVGSPLSLECTVEGTSNPNLYWYRQAAGRGLQLLFYSVGIGQISSEVPQNLSASRPQDRQFILSSKKLLLSDSGFYLCAGHPNTEAFFGQGTRLTVV.